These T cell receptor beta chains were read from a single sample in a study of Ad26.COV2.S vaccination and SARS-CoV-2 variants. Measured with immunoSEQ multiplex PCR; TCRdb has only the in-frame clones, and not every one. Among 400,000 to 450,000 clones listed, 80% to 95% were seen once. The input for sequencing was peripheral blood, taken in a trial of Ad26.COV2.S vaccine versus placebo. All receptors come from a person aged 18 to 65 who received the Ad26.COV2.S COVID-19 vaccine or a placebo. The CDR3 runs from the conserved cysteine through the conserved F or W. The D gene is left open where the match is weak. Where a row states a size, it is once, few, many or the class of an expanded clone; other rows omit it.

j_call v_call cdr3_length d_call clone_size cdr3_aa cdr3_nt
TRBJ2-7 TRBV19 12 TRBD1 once CASSATGVEQYF TGTGCCAGTAGCGCGACAGGGGTCGAGCAGTACTTC
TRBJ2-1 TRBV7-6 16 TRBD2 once CASSSKRDRSYNEQFF TGTGCCAGCAGCTCCAAGCGGGATCGCTCCTACAATGAGCAGTTCTTC
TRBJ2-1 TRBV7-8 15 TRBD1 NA CASSHGDRAYNEQFF TGTGCCAGCAGCCACGGGGACAGGGCCTACAATGAGCAGTTCTTC
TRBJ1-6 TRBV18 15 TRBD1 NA CASSQDRAANSPLHF TGTGCCAGCTCACAGGACAGGGCGGCTAATTCACCCCTCCACTTT
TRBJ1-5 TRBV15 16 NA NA CATQPGPPRGNQPQHF TGTGCCACGCAACCGGGACCCCCACGGGGCAATCAGCCCCAGCATTTT
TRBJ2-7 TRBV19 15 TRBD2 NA CASSIALAGDPEQYF TGTGCCAGTAGTATAGCGCTAGCGGGAGATCCCGAGCAGTACTTC
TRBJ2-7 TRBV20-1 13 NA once CSASLPASYEQYF TGCAGTGCTAGTTTGCCAGCCTCCTACGAGCAGTACTTC
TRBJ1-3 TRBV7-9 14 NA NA CASSGESSGNTIYF TGTGCCAGCAGCGGCGAGAGCTCTGGAAACACCATATATTTT
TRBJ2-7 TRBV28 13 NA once CASRLSRQVEQYF TGTGCCAGCAGACTCAGTCGACAGGTTGAGCAGTACTTC
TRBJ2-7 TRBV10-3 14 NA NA CAISESGGSYEQYF TGTGCCATCAGTGAGTCGGGCGGGTCCTACGAGCAGTACTTC
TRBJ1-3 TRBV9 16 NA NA CASSVGGSIDGNTIYF TGTGCCAGCAGCGTAGGAGGCAGTATCGATGGAAACACCATATATTTT
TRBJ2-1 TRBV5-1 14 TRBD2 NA CASSLSGTTNEQFF TGCGCCAGCAGCTTGAGCGGGACTACAAATGAGCAGTTCTTC
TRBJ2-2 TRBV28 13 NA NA CASSSRNTGELFF TGTGCCAGCAGTTCAAGGAACACCGGGGAGCTGTTTTTT
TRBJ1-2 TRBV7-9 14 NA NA CASSLATQGYGYTF TGTGCCAGCAGCTTGGCGACTCAGGGGTATGGCTACACCTTC
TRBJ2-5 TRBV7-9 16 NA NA CASSLGSLGERETQYF TGTGCCAGCAGCTTAGGTAGTCTAGGGGAACGAGAGACCCAGTACTTC
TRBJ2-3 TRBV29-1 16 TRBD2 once CSTMGASGKLTDTQYF TGCAGCACAATGGGGGCTAGCGGGAAATTAACAGATACGCAGTATTTT
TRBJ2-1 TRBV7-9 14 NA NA CASSARRGYNEQFF TGTGCCAGCAGCGCCAGGAGGGGGTACAATGAGCAGTTCTTC
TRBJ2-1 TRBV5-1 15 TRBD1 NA CASSSSGTGANEQFF TGCGCCAGCAGCTCGTCCGGGACAGGGGCCAATGAGCAGTTCTTC
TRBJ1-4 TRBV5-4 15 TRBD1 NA CASSLGGVANEKLFF TGTGCCAGCAGTTTAGGGGGCGTTGCTAATGAAAAACTGTTTTTT
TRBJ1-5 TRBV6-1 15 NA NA CASSEAGGNNQPQHF TGTGCCAGCAGCGAAGCTGGGGGTAACAATCAGCCCCAGCATTTT
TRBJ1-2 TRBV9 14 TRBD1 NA CASSLGQSLSGYTF TGTGCCAGCAGCCTGGGACAGAGTCTGAGTGGCTACACCTTC
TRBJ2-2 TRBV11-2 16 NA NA CASSLEGHTNTGELFF TGTGCCAGCAGCTTAGAGGGTCACACTAACACCGGGGAGCTGTTTTTT
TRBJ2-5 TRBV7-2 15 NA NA CASSLDRPRQETQYF TGTGCCAGCAGCTTAGACAGACCCCGCCAAGAGACCCAGTACTTC
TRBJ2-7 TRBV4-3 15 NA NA CASSQDLQGWSEQYF TGCGCCAGCAGCCAAGATCTACAGGGTTGGTCCGAGCAGTACTTC
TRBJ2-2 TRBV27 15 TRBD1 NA CASSPRDRVVGELFF TGTGCCAGCAGTCCACGGGACAGGGTTGTCGGGGAGCTGTTTTTT
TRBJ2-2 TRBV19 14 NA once CASSMTVNTGELFF TGTGCCAGTAGTATGACAGTAAACACCGGGGAGCTGTTTTTT
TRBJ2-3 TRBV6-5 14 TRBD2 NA CASREGPSTDTQYF TGTGCCAGTAGGGAGGGGCCTAGCACAGATACGCAGTATTTT
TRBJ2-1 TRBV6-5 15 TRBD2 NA CASSSPGLAVDEQFF TGTGCCAGCAGTTCACCGGGACTAGCAGTCGATGAGCAGTTCTTC
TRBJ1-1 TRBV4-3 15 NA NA CASSQIGTPTAEAFF TGCGCCAGCAGCCAAATAGGGACACCCACCGCTGAAGCTTTCTTT
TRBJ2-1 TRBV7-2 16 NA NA CASSLELSGWENEQFF TGTGCCAGCAGCTTAGAGTTAAGCGGGTGGGAGAATGAGCAGTTCTTC
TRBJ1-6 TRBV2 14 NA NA CASSVGRAGSPLHF TGTGCCAGCAGTGTCGGGAGGGCGGGTTCACCCCTCCACTTT
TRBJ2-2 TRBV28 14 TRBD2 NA CASSPGGTPGELFF TGTGCCAGCAGTCCCGGGGGGACCCCCGGGGAGCTGTTTTTT
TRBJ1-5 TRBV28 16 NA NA CASSLPGQGVYQPQHF TGTGCCAGCAGTTTACCGGGGCAGGGAGTATATCAGCCCCAGCATTTT
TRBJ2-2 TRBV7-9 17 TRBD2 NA CASSPPLAEGNTGELFF TGTGCCAGCAGCCCACCACTAGCGGAGGGGAACACCGGGGAGCTGTTTTTT
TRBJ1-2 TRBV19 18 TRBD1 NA CASSTARDRGGPNYGYTF TGTGCCAGTAGTACCGCCCGGGACAGGGGTGGACCTAACTATGGCTACACCTTC